One sample yielded the 5 T cell receptor beta chains listed below, sequenced in a study of post-analysis software for immune sequencing data. Whole-study results and caveats: Elevated frequency relative to controls characterized roughly 5 TRBV segments in patients, TRBV5-6, TRBV5-1 and TRBV20-1 among them.

Prepared libraries of TCR beta cDNA carried unique molecular identifiers. TCRdb reprocessed the PCR reads with MiXCR, giving one entry per CDR3 protein. The sample has 380,000 or so distinct CDR3 sequences, approximately 38% seen once. These TCRs' antigens remain unknown. Sequencing was performed on blood. These receptors were collected from a girl under 18 with multiple sclerosis.

Only a few counts were recorded for this clonotype. This sequence joins TRBV5-1 and TRBJ2-7; 7 positions match TRBD1. Germline V gene data show CDR1 as SGHRS and CDR2 as YFSETQ. Trimming removed 4 bases from V and 0 bases from J; junction bases left unmatched: 7. CDR3 length: 15 amino acids. CDR3 DNA sequence: TGCGCCAGCAGCCTCCTCCGGGACAGCTCCTACGAGCAGTACTTC. Amino acids: CASSLLRDSSYEQYF.

This rearrangement joins TRBV7-8 to TRBJ2-5; D remains unclear. CDR1 is SGHVS, CDR2 FQNEAQ, per germline. CDR3 length: 16 residues. Between the trimmed V and J ends, which lost 2 bases and 1 base, there was a span of 14 bases. CDR3 sequence (DNA): TGTGCCAGCAGCTTACACGAGTCATCTTTCCAAGAGACCCAGTACTTC. Encoded protein: CASSLHESSFQETQYF.

The chain uses TRBV5-1 and TRBJ2-2, with TRBD1 matching 10 bases. The CDR3 sequence is 16 residues long. With 4 bases clipped from V and 7 bases from J, the junction kept 10 bases outside the gene matches. Germline V CDR1 and CDR2: SGHRS, YFSETQ. The CDR3 sequence: CASSPTGDRGIGELFF. DNA for the CDR3: TGCGCCAGCAGCCCGACTGGGGACAGGGGAATCGGGGAGCTGTTTTTT.

This chain joins TRBV5-6 and TRBJ2-5; D assignment may be TRBD1 or TRBD2 (5 bases each). The end of the DNA is better explained by TRBJ2-4, so the J call may be wrong. This CDR3 region has 14 residues. Per germline, CDR1 SGHDT and CDR2 YYEEEE. CDR3 in amino acids: CASSLAEGPDIQYF. The CDR3 DNA sequence: TGTGCCAGCAGCTTGGCCGAGGGGCCAGACATTCAGTACTTC.

The CDR3 coding sequence is TGTGCTAGTGGTTTTGGCCGGACACAGGGTAGCAATCAGCCCCAGCATTTT. Protein: CASGFGRTQGSNQPQHF. The chain links TRBV12-5 to TRBJ1-5; a weak D match, TRBD1 (6 bases). In germline, CDR1 is LGHNT, CDR2 FRNRAP. The length of the CDR3 is 17 residues. Trimming took 3 bases from V and 0 from J, leaving 15 bases between them.